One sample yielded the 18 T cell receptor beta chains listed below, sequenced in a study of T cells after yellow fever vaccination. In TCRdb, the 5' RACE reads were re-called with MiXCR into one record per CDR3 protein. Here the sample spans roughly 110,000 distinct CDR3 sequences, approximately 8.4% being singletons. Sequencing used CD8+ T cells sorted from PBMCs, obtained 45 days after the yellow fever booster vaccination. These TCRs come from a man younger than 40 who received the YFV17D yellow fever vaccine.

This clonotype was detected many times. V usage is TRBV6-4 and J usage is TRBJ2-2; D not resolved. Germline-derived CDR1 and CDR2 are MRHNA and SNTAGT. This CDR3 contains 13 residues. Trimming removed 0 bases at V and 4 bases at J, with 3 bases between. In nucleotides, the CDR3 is TGTGCCAGCAGTGACTCTAGCACCGGGGAGCTGTTTTTT. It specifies CASSDSSTGELFF.

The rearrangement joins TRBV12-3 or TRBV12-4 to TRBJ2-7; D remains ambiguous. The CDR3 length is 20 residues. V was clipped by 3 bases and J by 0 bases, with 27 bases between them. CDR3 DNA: TGTGCCAGCAGTTTTGATGTGGGCAGGCCCCTTCAGTTTAACTCCTACGAGCAGTACTTC. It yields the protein CASSFDVGRPLQFNSYEQYF.

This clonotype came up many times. The CDR3 reads CASTPGLASSTGELFF. DNA for the CDR3: TGTGCCAGCACCCCGGGACTAGCGTCGAGCACCGGGGAGCTGTTTTTT. This sequence joins TRBV3-1 and TRBJ2-2; 10 bases match TRBD2. Germline-derived CDR1 and CDR2 are LGHDT and YNNKEL (reference sequence). V lost 7 bases, J lost 4 bases, and 9 bases stayed unmatched. CDR3 size: 16 residues. The entire variable domain, with the rest obtained from reference TRBV3-1 and TRBJ2-2, is as follows: DTAVSQTPKYLVTQMGNDKSIKCEQNLGHDTMYWYKQDSKKFLKIMFSYNNKELIINETVPNRFSPKSPDKAHLNLHINSLELGDSAVYFCASTPGLASSTGELFFGEGSRLTVL.

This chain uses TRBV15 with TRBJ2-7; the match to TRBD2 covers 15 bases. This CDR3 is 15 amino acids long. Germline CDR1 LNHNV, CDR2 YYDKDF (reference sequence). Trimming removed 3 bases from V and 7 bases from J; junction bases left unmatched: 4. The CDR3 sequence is CATSRGLAGGQEQYF. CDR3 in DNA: TGTGCCACCAGCAGGGGACTAGCGGGAGGTCAGGAGCAGTACTTC.

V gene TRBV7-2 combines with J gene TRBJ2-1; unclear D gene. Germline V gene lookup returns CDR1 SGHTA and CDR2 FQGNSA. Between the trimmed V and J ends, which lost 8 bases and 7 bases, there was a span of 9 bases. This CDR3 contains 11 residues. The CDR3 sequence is CASATGNEQFF. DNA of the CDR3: TGTGCCAGCGCAACTGGGAATGAGCAGTTCTTC.

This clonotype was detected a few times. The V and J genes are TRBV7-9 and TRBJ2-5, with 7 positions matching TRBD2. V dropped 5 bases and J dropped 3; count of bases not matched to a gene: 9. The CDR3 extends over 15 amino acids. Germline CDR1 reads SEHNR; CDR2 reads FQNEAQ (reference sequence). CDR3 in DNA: TGTGCCAGCAGCCACCCGGGGAGGGTGGAAGAGACCCAGTACTTC. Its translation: CASSHPGRVEETQYF.

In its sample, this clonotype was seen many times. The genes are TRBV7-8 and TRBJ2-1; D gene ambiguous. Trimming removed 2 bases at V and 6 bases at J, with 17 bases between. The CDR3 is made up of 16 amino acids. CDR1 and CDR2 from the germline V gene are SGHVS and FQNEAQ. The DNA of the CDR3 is TGTGCCAGCAGCTTATATCACCCCTCGACGGTCAATGAGCAGTTCTTC. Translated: CASSLYHPSTVNEQFF.

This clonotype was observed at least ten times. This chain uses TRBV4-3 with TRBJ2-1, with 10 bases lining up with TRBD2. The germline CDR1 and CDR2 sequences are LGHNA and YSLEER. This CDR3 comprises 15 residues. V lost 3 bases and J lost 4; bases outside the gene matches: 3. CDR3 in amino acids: CASSQGLATYNEQFF. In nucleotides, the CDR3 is TGCGCCAGCAGCCAGGGACTAGCGACTTACAATGAGCAGTTCTTC.

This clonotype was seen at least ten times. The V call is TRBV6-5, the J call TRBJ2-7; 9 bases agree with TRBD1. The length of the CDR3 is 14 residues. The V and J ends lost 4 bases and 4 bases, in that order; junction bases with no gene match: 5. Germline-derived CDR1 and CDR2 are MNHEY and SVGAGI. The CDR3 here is CASSWGQGAYEQYF. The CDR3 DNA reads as TGTGCCAGCAGTTGGGGACAGGGCGCATACGAGCAGTACTTC.

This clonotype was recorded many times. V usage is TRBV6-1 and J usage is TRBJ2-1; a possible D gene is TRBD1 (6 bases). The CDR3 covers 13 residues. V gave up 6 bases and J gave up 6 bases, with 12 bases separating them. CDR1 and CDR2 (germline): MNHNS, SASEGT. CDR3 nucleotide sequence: TGTGCCAGCAGCCCGGACAGACGCAATGAGCAGTTCTTC. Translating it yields CASSPDRRNEQFF.

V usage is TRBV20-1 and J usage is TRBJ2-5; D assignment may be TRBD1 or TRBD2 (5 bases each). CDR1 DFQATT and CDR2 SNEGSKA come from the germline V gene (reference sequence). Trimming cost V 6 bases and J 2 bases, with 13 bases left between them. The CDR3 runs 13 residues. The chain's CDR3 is CSASPGRQETQYF. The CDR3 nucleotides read TGCAGTGCCAGTCCGGGACGGCAAGAGACCCAGTACTTC.

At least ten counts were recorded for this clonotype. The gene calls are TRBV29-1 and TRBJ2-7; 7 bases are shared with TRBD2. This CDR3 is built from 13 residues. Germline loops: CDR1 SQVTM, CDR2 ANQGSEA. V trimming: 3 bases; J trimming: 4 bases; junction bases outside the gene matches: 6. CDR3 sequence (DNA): TGCAGCGTTGAGGGGGGGGACCGTTACGAGCAGTACTTC. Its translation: CSVEGGDRYEQYF.

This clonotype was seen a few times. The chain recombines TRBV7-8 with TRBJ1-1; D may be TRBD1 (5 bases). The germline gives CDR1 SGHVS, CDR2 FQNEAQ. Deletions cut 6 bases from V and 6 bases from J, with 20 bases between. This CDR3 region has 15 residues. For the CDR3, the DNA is TGTGCCAGCAGTCCGGGAGTGGGGGGAATAGCTGAAGCTTTCTTT. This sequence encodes CASSPGVGGIAEAFF.

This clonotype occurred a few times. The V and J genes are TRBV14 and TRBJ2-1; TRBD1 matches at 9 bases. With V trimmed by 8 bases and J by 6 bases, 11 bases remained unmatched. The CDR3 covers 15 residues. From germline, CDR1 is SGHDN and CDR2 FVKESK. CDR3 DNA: TGTGCCAGCGCGGGTTTACAGGGGGCTGGCAATGAGCAGTTCTTC. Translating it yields CASAGLQGAGNEQFF.

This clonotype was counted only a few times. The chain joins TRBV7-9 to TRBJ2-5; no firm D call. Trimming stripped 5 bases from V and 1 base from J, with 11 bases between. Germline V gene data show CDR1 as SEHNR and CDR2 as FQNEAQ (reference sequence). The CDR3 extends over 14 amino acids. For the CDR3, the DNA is TGTGCCAGCAGCGACCTCGACACCCAAGAGACCCAGTACTTC. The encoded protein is CASSDLDTQETQYF.

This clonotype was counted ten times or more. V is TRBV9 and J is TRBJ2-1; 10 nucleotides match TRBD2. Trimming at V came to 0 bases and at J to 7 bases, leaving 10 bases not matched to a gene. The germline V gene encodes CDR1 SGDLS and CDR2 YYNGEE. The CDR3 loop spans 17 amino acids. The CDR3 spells CASSVVAVSGRWNEQFF. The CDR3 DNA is TGTGCCAGCAGCGTAGTAGCCGTTAGCGGGAGGTGGAATGAGCAGTTCTTC.

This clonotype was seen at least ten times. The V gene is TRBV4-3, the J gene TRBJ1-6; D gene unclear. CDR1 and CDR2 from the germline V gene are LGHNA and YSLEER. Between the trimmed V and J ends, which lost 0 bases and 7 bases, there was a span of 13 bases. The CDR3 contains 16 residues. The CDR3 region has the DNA TGCGCCAGCAGCCAAGATCTTGGGCGGCTAAATTCACCCCTCCACTTT. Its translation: CASSQDLGRLNSPLHF.

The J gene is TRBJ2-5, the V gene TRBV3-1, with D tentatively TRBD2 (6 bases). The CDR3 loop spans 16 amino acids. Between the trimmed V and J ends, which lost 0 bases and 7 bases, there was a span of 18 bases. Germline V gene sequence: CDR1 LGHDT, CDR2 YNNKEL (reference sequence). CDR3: CASSQDRRDPAGTQYF. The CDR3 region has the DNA TGTGCCAGCAGCCAAGATCGGAGGGACCCGGCTGGGACCCAGTACTTC.